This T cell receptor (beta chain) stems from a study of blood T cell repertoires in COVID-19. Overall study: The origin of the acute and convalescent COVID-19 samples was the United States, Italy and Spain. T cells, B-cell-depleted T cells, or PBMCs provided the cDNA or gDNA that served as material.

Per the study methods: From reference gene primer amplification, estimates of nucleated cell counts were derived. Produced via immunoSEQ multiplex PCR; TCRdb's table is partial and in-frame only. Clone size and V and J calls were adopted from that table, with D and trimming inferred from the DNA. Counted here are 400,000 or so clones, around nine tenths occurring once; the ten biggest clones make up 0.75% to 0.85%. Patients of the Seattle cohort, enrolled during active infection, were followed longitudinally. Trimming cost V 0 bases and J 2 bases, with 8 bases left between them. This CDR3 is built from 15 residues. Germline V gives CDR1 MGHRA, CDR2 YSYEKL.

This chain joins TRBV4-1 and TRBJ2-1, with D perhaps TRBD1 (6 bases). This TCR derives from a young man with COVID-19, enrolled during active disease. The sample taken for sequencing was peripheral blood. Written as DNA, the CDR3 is TGCGCCAGCAGCCAAGACAGGGGCACCTACAATGAGCAGTTCTTC. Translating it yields CASSQDRGTYNEQFF.